This T cell receptor beta chain appears in the sequencing data of a study of Ad26.COV2.S vaccination and SARS-CoV-2 variants. About the study: Participants got Ad26.COV2.S intramuscularly, once or twice 56 days apart. General study findings and limits: Vaccinated and placebo-treated recipients had similar non-spike TCR breadth.

CDR1 ENHRY and CDR2 SYGVKD come from the germline V gene. The CDR3 is 11 residues long. Trimming took 9 bases from V and 8 from J; bases not matched to a gene: 3. Regarding treatment: roughly 20 received Ad26.COV2.S at low or high dose, single or two shots; several received placebo; per-sample allocation not given. Samples were taken on day 63 after the first vaccine or placebo injection. For this clone: What it recognizes is unknown.

Profiled with immunoSEQ multiplex PCR; TCRdb holds only in-frame clones, not every one. Among around 270,000 clones listed, around 85% were seen once. This sequence was found in a person between 18 and 59 years old who received the Ad26.COV2.S COVID-19 vaccine or a placebo. The sample here was peripheral blood, taken in a trial of Ad26.COV2.S vaccine versus placebo. The genes are TRBV10-3 and TRBJ2-4, with 8 bases fitting TRBD1. CDR3 nucleotide sequence: TGTGCCATAGGACAGGGAGACATTCAGTACTTC. Translated, it gives CAIGQGDIQYF.